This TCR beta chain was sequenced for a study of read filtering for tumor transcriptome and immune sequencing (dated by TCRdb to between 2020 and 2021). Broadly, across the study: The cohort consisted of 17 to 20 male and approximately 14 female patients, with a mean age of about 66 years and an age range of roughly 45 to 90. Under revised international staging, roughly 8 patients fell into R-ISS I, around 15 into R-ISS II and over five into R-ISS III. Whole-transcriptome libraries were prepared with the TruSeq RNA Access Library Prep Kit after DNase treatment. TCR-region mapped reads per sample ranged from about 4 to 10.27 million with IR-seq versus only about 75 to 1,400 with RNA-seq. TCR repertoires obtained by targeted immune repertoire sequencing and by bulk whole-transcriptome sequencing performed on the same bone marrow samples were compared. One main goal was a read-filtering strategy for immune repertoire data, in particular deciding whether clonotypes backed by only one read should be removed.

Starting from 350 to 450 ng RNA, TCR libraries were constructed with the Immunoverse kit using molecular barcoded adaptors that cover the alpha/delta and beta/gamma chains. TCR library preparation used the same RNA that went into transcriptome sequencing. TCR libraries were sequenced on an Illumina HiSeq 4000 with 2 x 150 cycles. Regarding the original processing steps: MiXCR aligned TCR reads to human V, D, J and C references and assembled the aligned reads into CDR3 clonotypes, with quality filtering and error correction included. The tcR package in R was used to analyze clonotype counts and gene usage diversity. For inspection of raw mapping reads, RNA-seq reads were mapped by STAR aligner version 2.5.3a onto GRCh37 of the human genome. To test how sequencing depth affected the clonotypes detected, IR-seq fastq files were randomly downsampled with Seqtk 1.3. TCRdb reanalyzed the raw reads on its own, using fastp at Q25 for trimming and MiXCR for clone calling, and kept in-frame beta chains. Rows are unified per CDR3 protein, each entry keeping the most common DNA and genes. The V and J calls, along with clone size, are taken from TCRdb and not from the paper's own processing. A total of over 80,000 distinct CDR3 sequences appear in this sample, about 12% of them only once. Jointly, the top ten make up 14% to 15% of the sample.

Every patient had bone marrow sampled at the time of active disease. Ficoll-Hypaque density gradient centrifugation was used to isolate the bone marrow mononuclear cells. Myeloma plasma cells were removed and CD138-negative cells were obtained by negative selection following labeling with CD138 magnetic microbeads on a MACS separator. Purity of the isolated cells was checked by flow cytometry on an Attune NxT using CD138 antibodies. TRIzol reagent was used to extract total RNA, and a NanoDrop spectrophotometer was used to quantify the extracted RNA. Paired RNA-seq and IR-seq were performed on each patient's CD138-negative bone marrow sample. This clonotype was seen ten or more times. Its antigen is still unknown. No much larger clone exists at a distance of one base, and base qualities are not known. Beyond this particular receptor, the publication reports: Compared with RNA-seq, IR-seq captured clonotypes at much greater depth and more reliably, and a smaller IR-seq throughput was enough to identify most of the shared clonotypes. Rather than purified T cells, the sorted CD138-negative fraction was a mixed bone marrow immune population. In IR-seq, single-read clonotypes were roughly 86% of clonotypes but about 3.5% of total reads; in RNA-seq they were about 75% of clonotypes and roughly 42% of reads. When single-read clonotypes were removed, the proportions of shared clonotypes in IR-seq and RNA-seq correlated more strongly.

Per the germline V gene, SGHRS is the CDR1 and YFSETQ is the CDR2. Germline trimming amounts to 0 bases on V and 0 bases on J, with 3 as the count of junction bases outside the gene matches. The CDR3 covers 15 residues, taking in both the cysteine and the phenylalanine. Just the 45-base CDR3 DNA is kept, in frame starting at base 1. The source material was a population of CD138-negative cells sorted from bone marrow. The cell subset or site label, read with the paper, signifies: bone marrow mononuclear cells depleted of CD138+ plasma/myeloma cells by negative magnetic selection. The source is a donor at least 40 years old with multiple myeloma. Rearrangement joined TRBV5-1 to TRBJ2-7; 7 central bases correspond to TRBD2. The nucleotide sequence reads TGCGCCAGCAGCTTGGAGTCTAGCGGCTCCTACGAGCAGTACTTC. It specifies CASSLESSGSYEQYF.